The 18 T cell receptor beta chains below were found in one sample sequenced in a study of T cell repertoires in cytomegalovirus infection. TCRdb processed the reads anew with MiXCR; each CDR3 protein has one entry. This sample has some 150,000 distinct CDR3 sequences, with roughly 6% found just once. Sequencing used PBMCs. The receptor source for this set is a human donor in good health (CMV status not recorded). Some clones in this sample may be carry-over from other donors' samples.

This clonotype appeared many times. V usage is TRBV6-1 and J usage is TRBJ1-2; no clear D. V was pared by 5 bases and J by 8 bases, with 15 bases between. Germline CDR1 reads MNHNS; CDR2 reads SASEGT. This CDR3 is 13 amino acids long. CDR3 in amino acids: CASSRTSAGGYTF. For the CDR3, the DNA is TGTGCCAGCAGTAGGACGTCAGCTGGCGGCTACACCTTC.

This clonotype was detected a few times. The chain couples TRBV5-4 to TRBJ1-2; D is unresolved. The CDR3 totals 14 residues. Germline lookup yields CDR1 SGHNT and CDR2 YYREEE (reference sequence). The V and J ends lost 3 bases and 4 bases respectively, with 13 bases between them. This CDR3 reads CASSSLQAPYGYTF. As DNA, the CDR3 is TGTGCCAGCAGCTCACTCCAGGCCCCCTATGGCTACACCTTC.

This clonotype was recorded at least ten times. This chain joins TRBV7-3 and TRBJ2-7; D uncertain. Trimming removed 4 bases at V and 1 base at J, with 11 bases between. Germline V gene lookup returns CDR1 SGHTA and CDR2 FQGTGA. The CDR3 is made up of 14 amino acids. In nucleotides, the CDR3 is TGTGCCAGCAGCTCGTCATTCCGGTCCTACGAGCAGTACTTC. Its translation: CASSSSFRSYEQYF.

This clonotype came up many times. This sequence joins TRBV2 and TRBJ1-2; 9 bases agree with TRBD1. CDR1 is SNHLY and CDR2 is FYNNEI in the germline V gene. This CDR3 has 15 amino acids. The junction had 9 bases not matched to a gene; V was cut back by 6 bases and J by 4 bases. The CDR3: CASRPPGQGAYGYTF. The CDR3 nucleotides read TGTGCCAGCAGACCACCGGGACAGGGCGCCTATGGCTACACCTTC.

There are many counts of this clonotype. The CDR3 nucleotides are TGTGCCAGCAACCCGGGCCGGACCCCCTACGAGCAGTACTTC. Residues: CASNPGRTPYEQYF. V and J are TRBV27 and TRBJ2-7; D is undetermined. From germline, CDR1 is MNHEY and CDR2 SMNVEV (reference sequence). The ends were cut back, 7 bases at V and 2 bases at J, with 15 bases in the middle. The CDR3 length is 14 residues.

The sample holds many counts of this clonotype. The chain carries TRBV7-2 and TRBJ1-1, with D perhaps TRBD1 (5 bases). The CDR3 contains 13 residues. V dropped 1 base and J dropped 8 bases, with 11 bases sitting between them. Germline V gene sequence: CDR1 SGHTA, CDR2 FQGNSA. For the CDR3, the DNA is TGTGCCAGCAGCTTAGGTTCAGGGCTCGAAGCTTTCTTT. This encodes CASSLGSGLEAFF.

This clonotype was found many times. This chain joins TRBV6-5 and TRBJ1-4; unclear D gene. The CDR3 length is 15 residues. Looked up from germline, CDR1 is MNHEY and CDR2 is SVGAGI. Trimming took off 0 bases at V and 4 bases at J, with 9 bases between the two ends. CDR3: CASSYSTWGNEKLFF. CDR3 nucleotide sequence: TGTGCCAGCAGTTACTCAACCTGGGGTAATGAAAAACTGTTTTTT.

The chain combines TRBV20-1 with TRBJ1-2; D uncertain. In germline, CDR1 is DFQATT, CDR2 SNEGSKA (reference sequence). This CDR3 has 14 amino acids. The V end was cut by 1 base, the J end by 7 bases, with 16 bases between. The chain's CDR3 is CSARAGWGTGGYTF. CDR3 DNA: TGCAGTGCTAGAGCCGGGTGGGGAACGGGTGGCTACACCTTC.

This clonotype was detected ten times or more. The chain combines TRBV19 with TRBJ2-4; TRBD2 aligns across 7 bases. J lost 9 bases, V lost 7 bases, and 15 bases had no gene match. This CDR3 region has 15 residues. The V gene's germline CDR1 is LNHDA and CDR2 SQIVND (reference sequence). In DNA form, the CDR3 reads TGTGCCAGTAACCCGCCACAGGAGCGGGGAGGCATTCAGTACTTC. Its translation: CASNPPQERGGIQYF.

This clonotype has at least ten counts. The chain employs TRBV7-2 and TRBJ2-7; 7 nucleotides align to TRBD1. The germline gives CDR1 SGHTA, CDR2 FQGNSA. The CDR3 sequence is 16 residues long. The V gene end was trimmed by 3 bases and the J gene end by 2 bases; junction bases not matched to a gene: 10. CDR3 nucleotide sequence: TGTGCCAGCAGCTTGAGGGGGCACCGTGCGCCCTACGAGCAGTACTTC. Protein product: CASSLRGHRAPYEQYF.

This clonotype was counted ten times or more. The rearrangement joins TRBV6-1 to TRBJ2-7, with TRBD1 identical over 9 bases. CDR1 and CDR2 (germline): MNHNS, SASEGT. The V segment lost 2 bases and the J segment 3 bases; nucleotides outside the gene matches: 5. The CDR3 is 15 residues long. The CDR3 bases are TGTGCCAGCAGTGAAACCGGGACAGGGATCTACGAGCAGTACTTC. This translates into CASSETGTGIYEQYF.

This clonotype was detected ten times or more. The V call is TRBV12-3 or TRBV12-4, the J call TRBJ1-3; no clear D. V was pared by 1 base and J by 4 bases, with 8 bases between. The CDR3 extends over 14 amino acids. As DNA, the CDR3 is TGTGCCAGCAGTTTAGGAGGCTTGGGAAACACCATATATTTT. It is translated as CASSLGGLGNTIYF.

Many counts were recorded for this clonotype. The gene calls are TRBV3-1 and TRBJ1-5; perhaps TRBD1 as D (6 bases). Germline V gives CDR1 LGHDT, CDR2 YNNKEL (reference sequence). The CDR3 has 16 amino acids. The V and J ends lost 4 bases and 1 base respectively, with 14 bases between them. Written as DNA, the CDR3 is TGTGCCAGCAGCCGCTCAACAGGGTTAAGCAATCAGCCCCAGCATTTT. The encoded protein is CASSRSTGLSNQPQHF.

The table lists this clonotype with many counts. The chain joins TRBV28 to TRBJ2-3, with D possibly matching TRBD2 (7 bases). Germline V lookup: CDR1 MDHEN, CDR2 SYDVKM. V lost 7 bases to trimming and J lost 4 bases, with 18 bases between them. The CDR3 has 15 residues. CDR3 DNA: TGTGCCAGCACCTATGGGGGGGGCAAGGCAGATACGCAGTATTTT. Translating gives CASTYGGGKADTQYF.

This clonotype has at least ten counts. The chain has TRBV7-8 and TRBJ1-2; a possible D gene is TRBD1 (5 bases). This CDR3 is 15 amino acids long. Trimming pared 8 bases from V and 7 bases from J, leaving 23 bases between. The germline V gene encodes CDR1 SGHVS and CDR2 FQNEAQ. CDR3 coding DNA: TGTGCCAGCTCGTTGGGAGAGGGACGTCCTGGTGGCTACACCTTC. This sequence encodes CASSLGEGRPGGYTF.

J is TRBJ2-3 and V is TRBV19, with D unclear. The germline CDR1 and CDR2 sequences are LNHDA and SQIVND (reference sequence). The CDR3 is made up of 13 amino acids. V was pared by 3 bases and J by 4 bases, with 8 bases between. The CDR3 DNA follows: TGTGCCAGTAGTATTGCGGCGGCAGATACGCAGTATTTT. Translating it yields CASSIAAADTQYF.

This clonotype was recorded many times. The chain couples TRBV7-8 to TRBJ1-1; D unclear. There are 14 residues in the CDR3. Germline V gene sequence: CDR1 SGHVS, CDR2 FQNEAQ. Between the trimmed V and J ends, which lost 2 bases and 2 bases, there was a span of 9 bases. The CDR3 coding sequence is TGTGCCAGCAGCTTACGGCCGACAAACACTGAAGCTTTCTTT. It is translated as CASSLRPTNTEAFF.

This clonotype was detected once. A much larger clone sits a single nucleotide away, making a read error possible. The J gene is TRBJ2-5, the V gene TRBV30; D ambiguous. The length of the CDR3 is 13 residues. In germline, CDR1 is GTSNPN, CDR2 SVGIG (reference sequence). This chain's CDR3 is CAWSLGGEENQYF. The CDR3 DNA sequence: TGTGCCTGGAGTTTGGGCGGTGAAGAGAACCAGTACTTC.